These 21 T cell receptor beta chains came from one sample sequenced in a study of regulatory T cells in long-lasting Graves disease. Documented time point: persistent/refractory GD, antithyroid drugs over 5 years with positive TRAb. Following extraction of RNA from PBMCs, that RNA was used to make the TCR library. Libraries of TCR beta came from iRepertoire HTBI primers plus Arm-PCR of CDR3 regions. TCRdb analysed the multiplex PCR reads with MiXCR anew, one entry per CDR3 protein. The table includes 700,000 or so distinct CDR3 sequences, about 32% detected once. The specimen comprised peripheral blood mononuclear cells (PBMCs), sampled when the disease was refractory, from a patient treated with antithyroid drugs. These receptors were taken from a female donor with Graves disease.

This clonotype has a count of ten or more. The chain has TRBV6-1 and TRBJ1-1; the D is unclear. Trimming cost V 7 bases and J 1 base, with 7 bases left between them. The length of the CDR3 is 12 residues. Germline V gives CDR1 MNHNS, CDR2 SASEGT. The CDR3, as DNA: TGTGCCAGCACAAACGGGAACACTGAAGCTTTCTTT. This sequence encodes CASTNGNTEAFF.

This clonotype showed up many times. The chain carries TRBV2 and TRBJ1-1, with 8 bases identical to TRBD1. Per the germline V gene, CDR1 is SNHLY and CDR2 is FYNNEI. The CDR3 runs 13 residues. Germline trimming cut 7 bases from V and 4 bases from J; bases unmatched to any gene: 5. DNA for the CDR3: TGTGCCAGCACCCCTGACAGGGGCACTGAAGCTTTCTTT. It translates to CASTPDRGTEAFF.

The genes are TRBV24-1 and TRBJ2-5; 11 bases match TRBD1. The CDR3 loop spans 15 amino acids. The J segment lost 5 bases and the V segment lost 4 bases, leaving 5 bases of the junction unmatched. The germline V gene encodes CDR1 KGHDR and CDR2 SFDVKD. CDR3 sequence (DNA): TGTGCCACCAGTGAAGGACAGGGGGCTGGTGAGACCCAGTACTTC. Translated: CATSEGQGAGETQYF.

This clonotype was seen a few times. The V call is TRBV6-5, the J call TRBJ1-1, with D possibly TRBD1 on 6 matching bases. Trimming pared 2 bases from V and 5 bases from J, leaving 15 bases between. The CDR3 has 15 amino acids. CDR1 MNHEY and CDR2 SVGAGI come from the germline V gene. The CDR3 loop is CASSYGTGSSTEAFF. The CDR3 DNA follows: TGTGCCAGCAGTTACGGCACAGGGTCTTCAACTGAAGCTTTCTTT.

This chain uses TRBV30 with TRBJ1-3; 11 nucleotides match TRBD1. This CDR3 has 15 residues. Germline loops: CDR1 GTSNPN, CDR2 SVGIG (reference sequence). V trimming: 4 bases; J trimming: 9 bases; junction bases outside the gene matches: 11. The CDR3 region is CAWNSGTGGSGTIYF. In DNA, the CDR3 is TGTGCCTGGAATTCCGGGACAGGGGGATCCGGCACCATATATTTT.

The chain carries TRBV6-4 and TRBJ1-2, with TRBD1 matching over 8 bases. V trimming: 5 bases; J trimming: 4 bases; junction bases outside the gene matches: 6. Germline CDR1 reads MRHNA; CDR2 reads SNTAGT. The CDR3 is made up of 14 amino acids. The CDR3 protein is CASSMGQAPYGYTF. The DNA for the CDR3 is TGTGCCAGCAGTATGGGACAGGCTCCCTATGGCTACACCTTC.

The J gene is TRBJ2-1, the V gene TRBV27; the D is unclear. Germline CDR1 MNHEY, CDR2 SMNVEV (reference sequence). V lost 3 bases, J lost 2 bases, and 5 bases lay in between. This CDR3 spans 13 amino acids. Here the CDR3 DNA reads TGTGCCAGCAGTTTGGGCACCTACAATGAGCAGTTCTTC. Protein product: CASSLGTYNEQFF.

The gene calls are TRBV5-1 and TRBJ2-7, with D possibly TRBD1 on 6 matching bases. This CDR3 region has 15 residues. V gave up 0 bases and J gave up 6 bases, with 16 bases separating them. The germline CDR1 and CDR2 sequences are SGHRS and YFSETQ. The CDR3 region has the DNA TGCGCCAGCAGCTTGGGACAGACCAGGGGCTCCGAGCAGTACTTC. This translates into CASSLGQTRGSEQYF.

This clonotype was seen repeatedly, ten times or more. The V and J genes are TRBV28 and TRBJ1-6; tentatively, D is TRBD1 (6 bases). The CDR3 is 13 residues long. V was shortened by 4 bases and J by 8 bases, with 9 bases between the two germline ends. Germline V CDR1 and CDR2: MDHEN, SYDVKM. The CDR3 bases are TGTGCCAGCAGTTGGAACAGGGATTCACCCCTCCACTTT. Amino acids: CASSWNRDSPLHF.

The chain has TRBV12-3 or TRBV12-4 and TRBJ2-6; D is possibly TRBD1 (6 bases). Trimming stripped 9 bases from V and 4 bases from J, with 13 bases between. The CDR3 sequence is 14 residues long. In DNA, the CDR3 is TGTGCCAGTTTCACAGGGATCGGGGCCAACGTCCTGACTTTC. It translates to CASFTGIGANVLTF.

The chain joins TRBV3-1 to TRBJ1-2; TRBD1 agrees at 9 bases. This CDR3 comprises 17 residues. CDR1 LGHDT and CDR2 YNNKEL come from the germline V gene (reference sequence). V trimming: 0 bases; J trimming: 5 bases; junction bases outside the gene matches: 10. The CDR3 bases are TGTGCCAGCAGCCAAGAGATACAGGGGGCATCTTGGTATGGCTACACCTTC. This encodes CASSQEIQGASWYGYTF. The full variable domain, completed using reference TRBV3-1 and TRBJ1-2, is DTAVSQTPKYLVTQMGNDKSIKCEQNLGHDTMYWYKQDSKKFLKIMFSYNNKELIINETVPNRFSPKSPDKAHLNLHINSLELGDSAVYFCASSQEIQGASWYGYTFGSGTRLTVV.

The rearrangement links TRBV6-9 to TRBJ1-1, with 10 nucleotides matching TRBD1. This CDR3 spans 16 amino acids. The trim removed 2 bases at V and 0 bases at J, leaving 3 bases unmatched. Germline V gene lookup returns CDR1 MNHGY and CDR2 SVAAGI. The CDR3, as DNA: TGTGCCAGCAGTTATGGACAGGGGGGGGTGAACACTGAAGCTTTCTTT. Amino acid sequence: CASSYGQGGVNTEAFF.

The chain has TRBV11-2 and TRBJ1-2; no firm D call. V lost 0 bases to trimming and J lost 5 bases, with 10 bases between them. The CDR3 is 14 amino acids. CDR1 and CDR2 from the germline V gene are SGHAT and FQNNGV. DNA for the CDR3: TGTGCCAGCAGCTTAGATATAGGGAAGTATGGCTACACCTTC. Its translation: CASSLDIGKYGYTF. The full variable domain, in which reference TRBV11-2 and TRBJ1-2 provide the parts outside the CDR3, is EAGVAQSPRYKIIEKRQSVAFWCNPISGHATLYWYQQILGQGPKLLIQFQNNGVVDDSQLPKDRFSAERLKGVDSTLKIQPAKLEDSAVYLCASSLDIGKYGYTFGSGTRLTVV.

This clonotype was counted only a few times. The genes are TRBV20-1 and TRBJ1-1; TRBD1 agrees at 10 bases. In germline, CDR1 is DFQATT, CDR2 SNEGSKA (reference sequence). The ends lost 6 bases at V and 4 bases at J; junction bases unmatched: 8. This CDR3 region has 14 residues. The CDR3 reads CSAGTGEGITEAFF. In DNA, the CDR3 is TGCAGTGCAGGGACAGGGGAGGGTATCACTGAAGCTTTCTTT.

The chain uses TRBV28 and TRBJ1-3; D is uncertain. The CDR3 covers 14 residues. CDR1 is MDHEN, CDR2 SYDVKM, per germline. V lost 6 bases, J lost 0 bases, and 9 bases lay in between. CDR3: CASSWTLSGNTIYF. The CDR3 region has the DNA TGTGCCAGCAGCTGGACTCTCTCTGGAAACACCATATATTTT.

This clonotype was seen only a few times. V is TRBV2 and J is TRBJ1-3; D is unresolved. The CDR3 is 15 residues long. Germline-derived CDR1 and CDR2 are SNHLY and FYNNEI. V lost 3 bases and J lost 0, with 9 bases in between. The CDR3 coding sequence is TGTGCCAGCAGTGAGCGGTTTAGCTCTGGAAACACCATATATTTT. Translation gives CASSERFSSGNTIYF.

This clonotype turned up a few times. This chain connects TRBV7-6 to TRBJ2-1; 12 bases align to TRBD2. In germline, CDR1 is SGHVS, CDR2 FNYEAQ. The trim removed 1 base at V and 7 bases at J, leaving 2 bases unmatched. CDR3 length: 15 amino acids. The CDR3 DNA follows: TGTGCCAGCAGCTTAGAACTAGCGGGGGGAAATGAGCAGTTCTTC. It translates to CASSLELAGGNEQFF.

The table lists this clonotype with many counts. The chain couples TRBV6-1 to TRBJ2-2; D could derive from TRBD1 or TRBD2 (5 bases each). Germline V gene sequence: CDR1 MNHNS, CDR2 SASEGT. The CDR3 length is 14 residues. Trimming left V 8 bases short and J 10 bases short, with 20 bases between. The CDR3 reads CASSLTGRGAELFF. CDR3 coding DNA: TGTGCCAGCTCACTTACAGGCCGGGGAGCGGAGCTGTTTTTT.

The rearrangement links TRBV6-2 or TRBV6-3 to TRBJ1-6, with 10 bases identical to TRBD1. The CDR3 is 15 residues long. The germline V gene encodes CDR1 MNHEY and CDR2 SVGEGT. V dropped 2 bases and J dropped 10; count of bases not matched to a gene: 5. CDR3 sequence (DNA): TGTGCCAGCAGTTACGGGGACAGGGGTCGGTCACCCCTCCACTTT. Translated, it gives CASSYGDRGRSPLHF.

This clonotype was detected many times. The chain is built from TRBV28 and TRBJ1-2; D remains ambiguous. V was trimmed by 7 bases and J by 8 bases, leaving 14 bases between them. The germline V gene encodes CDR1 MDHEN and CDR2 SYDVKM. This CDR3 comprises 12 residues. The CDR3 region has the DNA TGTGCCAGCATCGAGGGTAATATCGGCTACACCTTC. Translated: CASIEGNIGYTF.

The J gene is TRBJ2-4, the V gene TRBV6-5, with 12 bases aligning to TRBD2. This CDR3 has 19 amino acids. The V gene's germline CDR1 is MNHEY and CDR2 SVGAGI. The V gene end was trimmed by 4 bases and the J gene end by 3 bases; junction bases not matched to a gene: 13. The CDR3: CASSSPRLAGVGDKNIQYF. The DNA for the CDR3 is TGTGCCAGCAGTTCACCAAGACTAGCGGGAGTTGGGGACAAAAACATTCAGTACTTC.